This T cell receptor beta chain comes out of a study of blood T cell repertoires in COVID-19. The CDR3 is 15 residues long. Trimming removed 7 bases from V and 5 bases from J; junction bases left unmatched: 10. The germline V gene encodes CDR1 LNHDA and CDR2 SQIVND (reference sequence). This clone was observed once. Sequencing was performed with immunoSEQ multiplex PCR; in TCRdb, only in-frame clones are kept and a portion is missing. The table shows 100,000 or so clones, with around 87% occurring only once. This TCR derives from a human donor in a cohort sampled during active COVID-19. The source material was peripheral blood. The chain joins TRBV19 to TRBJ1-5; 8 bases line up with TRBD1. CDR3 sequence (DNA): TGTGCCAGTACCTCAGGACAGGGCCCATATCAGCCCCAGCATTTT. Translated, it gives CASTSGQGPYQPQHF. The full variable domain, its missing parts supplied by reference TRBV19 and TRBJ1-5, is DGGITQSPKYLFRKEGQNVTLSCEQNLNHDAMYWYRQDPGQGLRLIYYSQIVNDFQKGDIAEGYSVSREKKESFPLTVTSAQKNPTAFYLCASTSGQGPYQPQHFGDGTRLSIL.